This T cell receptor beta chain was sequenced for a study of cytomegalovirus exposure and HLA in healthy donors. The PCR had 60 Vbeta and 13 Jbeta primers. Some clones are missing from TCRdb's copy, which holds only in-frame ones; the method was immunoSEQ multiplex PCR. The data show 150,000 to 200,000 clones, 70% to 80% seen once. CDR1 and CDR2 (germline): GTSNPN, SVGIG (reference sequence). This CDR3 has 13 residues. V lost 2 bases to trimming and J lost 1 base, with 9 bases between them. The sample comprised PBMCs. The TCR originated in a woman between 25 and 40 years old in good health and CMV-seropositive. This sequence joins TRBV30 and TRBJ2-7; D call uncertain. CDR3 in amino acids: CAWSLSSSYEQYF. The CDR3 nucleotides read TGTGCCTGGAGTCTATCTAGTTCCTACGAGCAGTACTTC. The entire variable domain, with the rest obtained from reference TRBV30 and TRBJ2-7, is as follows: SQTIHQWPATLVQPVGSPLSLECTVEGTSNPNLYWYRQAAGRGLQLLFYSVGIGQISSEVPQNLSASRPQDRQFILSSKKLLLSDSGFYLCAWSLSSSYEQYFGPGTRLTVT.